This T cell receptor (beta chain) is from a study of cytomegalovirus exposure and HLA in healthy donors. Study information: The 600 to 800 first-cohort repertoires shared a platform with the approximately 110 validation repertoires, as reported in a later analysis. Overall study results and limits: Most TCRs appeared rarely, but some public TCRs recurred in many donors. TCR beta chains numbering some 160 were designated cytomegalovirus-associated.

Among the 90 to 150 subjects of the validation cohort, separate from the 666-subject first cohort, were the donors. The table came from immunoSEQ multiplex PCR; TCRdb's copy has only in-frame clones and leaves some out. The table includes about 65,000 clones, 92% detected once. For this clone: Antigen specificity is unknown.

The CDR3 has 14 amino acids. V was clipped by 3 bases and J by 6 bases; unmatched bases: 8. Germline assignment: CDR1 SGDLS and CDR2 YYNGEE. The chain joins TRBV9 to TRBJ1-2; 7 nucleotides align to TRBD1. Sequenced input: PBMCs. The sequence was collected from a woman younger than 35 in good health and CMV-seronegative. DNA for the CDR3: TGTGCCAGCAGCGGGGGGACAGACTCTAATGGCTACACCTTC. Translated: CASSGGTDSNGYTF.